This T cell receptor (beta chain) emerged from a study of OX40 agonist ivuxolimab in advanced cancers. V shed 6 bases and J 1 base; nucleotides not matched to a gene: 14. The CDR3 totals 17 residues. Per germline, CDR1 SGHAT and CDR2 FQDESV (reference sequence). The data were produced by immunoSEQ multiplex PCR, yet TCRdb's version contains in-frame clones alone and is incomplete. The sample carries 50,000 or so clones, approximately 80% recorded once. Peripheral blood came from all dose cohorts at three timepoints. The sequence was obtained from an adult with an advanced solid tumor such as melanoma, head and neck, liver or kidney cancer. This chain connects TRBV11-1 to TRBJ1-1; 7 nucleotides line up with TRBD1. Sequencing was performed on CD4+ or CD8+ T cells sorted from blood, taken in a trial of the OX40 agonist ivuxolimab. The CDR3: CASSLYGPGDRNTEAFF. CDR3 nucleotide sequence: TGTGCCAGCAGTCTTTATGGGCCAGGGGACAGGAACACTGAAGCTTTCTTT.